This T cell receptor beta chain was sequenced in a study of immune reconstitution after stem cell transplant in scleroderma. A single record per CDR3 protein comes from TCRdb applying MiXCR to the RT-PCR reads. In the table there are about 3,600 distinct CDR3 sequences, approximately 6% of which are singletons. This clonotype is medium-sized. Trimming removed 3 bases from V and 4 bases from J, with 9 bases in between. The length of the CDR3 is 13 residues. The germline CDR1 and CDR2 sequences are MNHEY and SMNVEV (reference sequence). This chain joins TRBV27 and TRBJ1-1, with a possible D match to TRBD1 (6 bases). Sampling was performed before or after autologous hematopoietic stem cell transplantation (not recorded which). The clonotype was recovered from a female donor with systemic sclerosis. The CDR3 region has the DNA TGTGCCAGCAGTTTCGACAGGCTCACTGAAGCTTTCTTT. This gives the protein CASSFDRLTEAFF.